These 5 T cell receptor beta chains originate from one sample sequenced in a study of blood T cells in healthy people across ages. Primed by a sample-barcoded 5' primer and a J-beta primer mix, a second PCR proceeded for about 6 to 12 cycles. TCRdb re-called the 5' RACE reads with MiXCR, one entry per CDR3 protein. Of over 950,000 distinct CDR3 sequences in the sample, 35% to 40% are singletons; the top ten hold approximately 14%. Material for sequencing was blood. The receptors were sampled from a man between 18 and 29 years old in good health.

V usage is TRBV6-5 and J usage is TRBJ1-5, with 8 positions matching TRBD1. The V and J ends lost 2 bases and 0 bases, in that order; junction bases with no gene match: 9. The CDR3 contains 18 residues. The germline gives CDR1 MNHEY, CDR2 SVGAGI. CDR3 sequence reads: CASSYSTRDRYSNQPQHF. The CDR3, as DNA: TGTGCCAGCAGTTACAGTACCCGGGACAGGTATAGCAATCAGCCCCAGCATTTT.

This chain links TRBV12-3 or TRBV12-4 with TRBJ1-1, with D possibly TRBD1 on 6 matching bases. The CDR3 runs 16 residues. Trimming cost V 7 bases and J 1 base, with 19 bases left between them. The CDR3 nucleotides read TGTGCCAGCACCTTGGGGGCCGGACGGCCGAACACTGAAGCTTTCTTT. Translated, it gives CASTLGAGRPNTEAFF.

The V gene is TRBV10-3, the J gene TRBJ1-1; D is perhaps TRBD1 (6 bases). V lost 3 bases and J lost 2, with 19 bases in between. CDR1 and CDR2 from the germline V gene are ENHRY and SYGVKD. This CDR3 spans 17 amino acids. CDR3 region: CAISESSGAGDNTEAFF. The CDR3 DNA sequence: TGTGCCATCAGTGAATCTTCCGGCGCAGGGGATAACACTGAAGCTTTCTTT.

A single count supports this clonotype. The chain joins TRBV15 to TRBJ1-1; a weak D match, TRBD1 (5 bases). This CDR3 is 17 amino acids long. Between the trimmed V and J ends, which lost 5 bases and 2 bases, there was a span of 21 bases. CDR1 and CDR2 from the germline V gene are LNHNV and YYDKDF (reference sequence). The CDR3 protein is CATSRYRLWGGNTEAFF. The CDR3 nucleotides are TGTGCCACCAGCCGATATAGACTTTGGGGGGGAAACACTGAAGCTTTCTTT.

The sample holds a few counts of this clonotype. The chain couples TRBV27 to TRBJ1-4; D is perhaps TRBD1 (6 bases). CDR1 and CDR2 (germline): MNHEY, SMNVEV (reference sequence). Trimming shortened V by 2 bases and J by 4 bases, and 8 bases separated the two germline ends. CDR3 length: 14 amino acids. CDR3 in DNA: TGTGCCAGCAGTTTACAGGGGAGTAATGAAAAACTGTTTTTT. Translating it yields CASSLQGSNEKLFF.